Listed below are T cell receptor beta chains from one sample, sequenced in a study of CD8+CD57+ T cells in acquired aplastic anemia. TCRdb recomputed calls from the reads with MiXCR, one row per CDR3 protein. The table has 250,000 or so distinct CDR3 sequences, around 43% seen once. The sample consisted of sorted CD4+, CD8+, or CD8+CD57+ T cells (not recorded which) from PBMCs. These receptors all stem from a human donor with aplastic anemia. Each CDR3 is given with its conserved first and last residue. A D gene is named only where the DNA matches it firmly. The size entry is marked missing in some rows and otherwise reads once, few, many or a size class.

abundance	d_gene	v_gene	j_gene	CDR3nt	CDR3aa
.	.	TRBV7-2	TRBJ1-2	TGTGCCAGCAGCTTCGACGGAGTCTATGGCTACACCTTC	CASSFDGVYGYTF
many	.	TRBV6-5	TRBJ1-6	TGTGCCAGCAGCCGAATCGGTAATTCACCCCTCCACTTT	CASSRIGNSPLHF
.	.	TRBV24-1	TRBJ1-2	TGTGCCACCAGTGAACTGGGGGGCTACACCTTC	CATSELGGYTF
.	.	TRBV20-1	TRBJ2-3	TGCAGTGCTAGAGTCCGACAGGTTAGCACAGATACGCAGTATTTT	CSARVRQVSTDTQYF
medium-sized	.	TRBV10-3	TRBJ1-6	TGTGCCATCAGTGGTTTTGGTGCCCTCCACTTT	CAISGFGALHF
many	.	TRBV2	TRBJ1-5	TGTGCCAGCAGTGAATCACATAGCAATCAGCCCCAGCATTTT	CASSESHSNQPQHF
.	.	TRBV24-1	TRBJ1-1	TGTGCCACCAGTAGACTCTCCGGGACACTGAACACTGAAGCTTTCTTT	CATSRLSGTLNTEAFF
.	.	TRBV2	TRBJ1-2	TGTGCCAGCAGTGAACGAGACCATGGCTACACCTTC	CASSERDHGYTF
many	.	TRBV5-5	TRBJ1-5	TGTGCCAGCAGCCTAATGGGAAGAGGGGATCAGCCCCAGCATTTT	CASSLMGRGDQPQHF
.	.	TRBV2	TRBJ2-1	TGTGCCAGCAGCCGGATAGCGAGAAGCTCCTACAATGAGCAGTTCTTC	CASSRIARSSYNEQFF
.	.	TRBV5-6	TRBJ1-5	TGTGCCAGCAGCTTTGGGACCGCAGATCAGCCCCAGCATTTT	CASSFGTADQPQHF
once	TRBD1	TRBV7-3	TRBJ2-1	TGTGCCAGCAGCTTAAGGACAGGGGACGCCTACAATGAGCAGTTCTTC	CASSLRTGDAYNEQFF
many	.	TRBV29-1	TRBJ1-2	TGCAGCGTGGGGAGGACGGGTGCTAACTATGGCTACACCTTC	CSVGRTGANYGYTF
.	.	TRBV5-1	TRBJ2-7	TGCGCCAGCAGCTCCGTCTCTGGTGACTACGAGCAGTACTTT	CASSSVSGDYEQYF
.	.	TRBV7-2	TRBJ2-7	TGTGCCAGCAGCTTAGGTTCTGTCAGCCTCACCTACGAGCAGTACTTC	CASSLGSVSLTYEQYF
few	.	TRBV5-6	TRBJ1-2	TGTGCCAGCAGCTCCTCGACTAATCTGGGACCGTACGAAGCTGGCTACACCTTC	CASSSSTNLGPYEAGYTF
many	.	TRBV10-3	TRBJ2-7	TGTGCCATCAGTGTGCCGGGTTTGACCCCCTACGAGCAGTACTTC	CAISVPGLTPYEQYF
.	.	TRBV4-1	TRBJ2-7	TGCGCCAGCAGCCAAGAAAGGCCCTACGAGCAGTACTTC	CASSQERPYEQYF
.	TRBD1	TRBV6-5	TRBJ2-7	TGTGCCAGCAGTTACTCGGGGACAGGGAGCGAGCAGTACTTC	CASSYSGTGSEQYF
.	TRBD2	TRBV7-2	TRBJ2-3	TGTGCCAGCGTAGTTGGTAGCGGGAGCTTCAGAGATACGCAGTATTTT	CASVVGSGSFRDTQYF
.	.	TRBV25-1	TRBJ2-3	TGTGCCAGCAGCTACAACCACCGGGAACCGCACACAGATACGCAGTATTTT	CASSYNHREPHTDTQYF
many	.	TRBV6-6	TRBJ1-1	TGTGCCAGCAGTTCCTCAGGGGTGGAAGCTTTCTTT	CASSSSGVEAFF
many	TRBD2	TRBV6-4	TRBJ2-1	TGTGCCAGCAGTGACGTCGGGGGGGGGCACAATGAGCAGTTCTTC	CASSDVGGGHNEQFF
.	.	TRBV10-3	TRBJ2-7	TGTGCCAGCACCTTGGAGGGGAGGTTTGACGAGCAGTACTTC	CASTLEGRFDEQYF
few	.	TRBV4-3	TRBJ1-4	TGCGCCAGCAGCCAAGACCGACGAGGCGGTGAAAAACTGTTTTTT	CASSQDRRGGEKLFF
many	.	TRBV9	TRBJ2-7	TGTGCCAGCAGCGAGGGCTCTTCCTACGAGCAGTACTTC	CASSEGSSYEQYF
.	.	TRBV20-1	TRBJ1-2	TGCAGTGCTACTAGTCCGGGCTACACCTTC	CSATSPGYTF
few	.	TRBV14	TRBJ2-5	TGTGCCAGCAGTTTCCCTGGACTGCGCGGGCTGGAGACCCAGTACTTC	CASSFPGLRGLETQYF
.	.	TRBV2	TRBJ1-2	TGTGCCAGCAGTCCCGGGACGCACGGCTACACCTTC	CASSPGTHGYTF
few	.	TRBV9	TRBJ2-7	TGTGCCAGCAGCCTCGGGGGGCCTGGAGAGCAGTACTTC	CASSLGGPGEQYF
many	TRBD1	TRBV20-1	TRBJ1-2	TGCAGTGCTTCCCGACCTCTTACAGGGGGCGCGGGCTATGGCTACACCTTC	CSASRPLTGGAGYGYTF
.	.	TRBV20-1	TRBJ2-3	TGCAGTGCTCAGGGCACAGATACGCAGTATTTT	CSAQGTDTQYF
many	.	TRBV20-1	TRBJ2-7	TGCAGTGCTAGAGGACAGGAGGGAGTTCTTGAGCACGAGCAGTACTTC	CSARGQEGVLEHEQYF
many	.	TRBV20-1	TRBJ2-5	TGCAGTGCTACCCAATGGGAGACCCAGTACTTC	CSATQWETQYF
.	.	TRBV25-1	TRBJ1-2	TGTGCCAGCAGTCATGAACCAACCGCTCCGGGCTATGGCTACACCTTC	CASSHEPTAPGYGYTF
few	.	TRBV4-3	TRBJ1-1	TGCGCCAGCAGCCAAGCGCGCTGGAACACTGAAGCTTTCTTT	CASSQARWNTEAFF
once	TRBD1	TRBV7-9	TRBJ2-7	TGTGCCAGCAGCCGAACCGGGACAGGGGGCTACGAGCAGTACTTC	CASSRTGTGGYEQYF
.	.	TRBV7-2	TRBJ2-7	TGTGCCAGCAGCTTTGACAGCCAAAACTACGAGCAGTACTTC	CASSFDSQNYEQYF
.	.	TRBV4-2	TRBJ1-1	TGTGCCAGCAGCCAAGGCAGAGGGTACATGAACACTGAAGCTTTCTTT	CASSQGRGYMNTEAFF
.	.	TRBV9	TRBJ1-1	TGTGCCAGCAGCGTAGAGCCAGCGGGAGGGGACACTGAAGCTTTCTTT	CASSVEPAGGDTEAFF